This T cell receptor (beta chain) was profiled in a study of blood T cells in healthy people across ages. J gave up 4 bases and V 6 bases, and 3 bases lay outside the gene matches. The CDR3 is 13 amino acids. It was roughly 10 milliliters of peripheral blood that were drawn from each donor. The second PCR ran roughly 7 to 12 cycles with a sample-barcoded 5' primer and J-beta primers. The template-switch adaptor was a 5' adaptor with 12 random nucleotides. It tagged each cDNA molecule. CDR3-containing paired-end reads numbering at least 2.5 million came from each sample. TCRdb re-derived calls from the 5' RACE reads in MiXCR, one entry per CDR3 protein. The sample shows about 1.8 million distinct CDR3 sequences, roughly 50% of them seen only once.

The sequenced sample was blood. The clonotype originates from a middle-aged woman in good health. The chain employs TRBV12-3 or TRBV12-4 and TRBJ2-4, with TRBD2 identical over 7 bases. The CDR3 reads CASSHGGKNIQYF. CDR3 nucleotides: TGTGCCAGCAGCCACGGGGGGAAAAACATTCAGTACTTC.